Listed here are 5 T cell receptor beta chains from one sample, sequenced in a study of post-analysis software for immune sequencing data. General study results and limits: When patients were compared with controls, roughly five TRBV segments were more frequent, TRBV5-6, TRBV5-1 and TRBV20-1 among them.

Their cognate antigens are unknown. TCR beta cDNA libraries included unique molecular identifiers. Using its own MiXCR run on the PCR reads, TCRdb lists one record per CDR3 protein. The sample contains more than 450,000 distinct CDR3 sequences, roughly 40% of which appear only once. Sequencing was performed on blood. These receptors all stem from a girl aged 10 to 17 with multiple sclerosis.

The chain employs TRBV6-2 or TRBV6-3 and TRBJ1-1, with TRBD1 as a possible D gene (5 bases). The germline gives CDR1 MNHEY, CDR2 SVGEGT. CDR3 length equals 12 residues. V lost 7 bases, J lost 11 bases, and 17 bases lay in between. The CDR3, as DNA: TGTGCCAGCACCACCGTTGAGGGGACGGCTTTCTTT. Protein sequence: CASTTVEGTAFF.

About this clonotype itself: A much larger clone sits a single nucleotide away, making a read error possible. This chain joins TRBV7-2 and TRBJ2-1, with 9 bases that match TRBD2. Germline V gives CDR1 SGHTA, CDR2 FQGNSA. V shed 5 bases and J 8 bases; nucleotides not matched to a gene: 7. The CDR3 extends over 14 amino acids. CDR3 sequence: CASSGSGSYYEQFF. The CDR3 DNA reads as TGTGCCAGCAGCGGTAGCGGGAGTTATTATGAGCAGTTCTTC. Using reference TRBV7-2 and TRBJ2-1 for the parts outside the CDR3, the full variable domain is GAGVSQSPSNKVTEKGKDVELRCDPISGHTALYWYRQSLGQGLEFLIYFQGNSAPDKSGLPSDRFSAERTGGSVSTLTIQRTQQEDSAVYLCASSGSGSYYEQFFGPGTRLTVL.

The chain employs TRBV3-1 and TRBJ2-3; D perhaps matches TRBD1 (5 bases). The CDR3 is made up of 15 amino acids. Germline V lookup: CDR1 LGHDT, CDR2 YNNKEL (reference sequence). Trimming stripped 0 bases from V and 6 bases from J, with 13 bases between. CDR3 residues: CASSQDWGNRDTQYF. In DNA, the CDR3 is TGTGCCAGCAGCCAAGACTGGGGCAACAGGGATACGCAGTATTTT.

This chain uses TRBV20-1 with TRBJ2-3; tentative D call: TRBD2 (5 bases). Trimming pared 5 bases from V and 2 bases from J, leaving 20 bases between. Looked up from germline, CDR1 is DFQATT and CDR2 is SNEGSKA (reference sequence). The CDR3 has 16 amino acids. CDR3 sequence: CSAGLRKGSITDTQYF. The CDR3 DNA follows: TGCAGTGCTGGCCTTCGGAAAGGGAGCATCACAGATACGCAGTATTTT.

The chain links TRBV14 to TRBJ1-2, with TRBD1 as a possible D gene (6 bases). Germline V CDR1 and CDR2: SGHDN, FVKESK. The CDR3 contains 13 residues. V lost 5 bases and J lost 5, with 12 bases in between. The chain's CDR3 is CASSRQESYGYTF. CDR3 sequence (DNA): TGTGCCAGCAGCAGACAGGAGTCTTATGGCTACACCTTC.